These 30 T cell receptor beta chains share one sample of origin, sequenced in a study of shared clonotypes between healthy human individuals. CD45RO-negative, CCR7-positively selected cells formed the naive CD8 fraction, excluding terminally differentiated effector memory CD45RA+ cells. The data were produced by immunoSEQ multiplex PCR, yet TCRdb's version contains in-frame clones alone and is incomplete. The table shows hundreds of thousands of clones, with roughly 92% occurring only once. The sample taken for sequencing was naive CD8+ T cells sorted from blood. Receptors were obtained from a man younger than 45 in good health.

This rearrangement joins TRBV4-1 to TRBJ2-2, with TRBD2 matching 12 bases. Germline V gives CDR1 MGHRA, CDR2 YSYEKL. Trimming took 1 base from V and 7 from J; bases not matched to a gene: 1. The CDR3 length is 15 residues. CDR3 loop: CASSQASGRGGELFF. The CDR3 region has the DNA TGCGCCAGCAGCCAAGCTAGCGGGAGGGGCGGGGAGCTGTTTTTT.

The V call is TRBV7-6, the J call TRBJ2-1, with TRBD1 identical over 7 bases. The CDR3 is made up of 16 amino acids. J lost 5 bases, V lost 2 bases, and 9 bases had no gene match. The germline gives CDR1 SGHVS, CDR2 FNYEAQ. CDR3 in amino acids: CASSLSGGWTHNEQFF. CDR3 sequence (DNA): TGTGCCAGCAGCTTATCAGGGGGATGGACCCACAATGAGCAGTTCTTC.

CDR3 sequence (DNA): TGTGCCAGCAGCTTTGGTGGAGATACGCAGTATTTT. Translated, it gives CASSFGGDTQYF. The chain links TRBV5-5 to TRBJ2-3; D uncertain. Deletions cut 2 bases from V and 5 bases from J, with 6 bases between. Germline lookup yields CDR1 SGHKS and CDR2 YYEKEE (reference sequence). This CDR3 region has 12 residues.

The V call is TRBV5-6, the J call TRBJ2-7, with D possibly being TRBD2 (5 bases). There are 13 residues in the CDR3. Trimming removed 3 bases from V and 0 bases from J, with 7 bases in between. Germline CDR1 is SGHDT and CDR2 is YYEEEE. In DNA form, the CDR3 reads TGTGCCAGCAGCTCGGACTCCTCCTACGAGCAGTACTTC. Protein: CASSSDSSYEQYF.

This rearrangement joins TRBV5-1 to TRBJ2-1; 14 nucleotides match TRBD2. This CDR3 region has 16 residues. Trimming removed 5 bases from V and 8 bases from J; junction bases left unmatched: 9. The germline gives CDR1 SGHRS, CDR2 YFSETQ. The chain's CDR3 is CASSPTSGRANDEQFF. The CDR3, as DNA: TGCGCCAGCAGTCCGACTAGCGGGAGGGCCAACGATGAGCAGTTCTTC. The whole variable domain, remainder taken from reference TRBV5-1 and TRBJ2-1, is KAGVTQTPRYLIKTRGQQVTLSCSPISGHRSVSWYQQTPGQGLQFLFEYFSETQRNKGNFPGRFSGRQFSNSRSEMNVSTLELGDSALYLCASSPTSGRANDEQFFGPGTRLTVL.

This clone was found a few times. This chain connects TRBV11-3 to TRBJ2-2; a weak D match, TRBD1 (5 bases). Germline V gives CDR1 SGHNT, CDR2 YENEEA. The CDR3 totals 16 residues. Trimming took off 4 bases at V and 5 bases at J, with 17 bases between the two ends. Here the CDR3 reads CASSSDSQGWTGELFF. The CDR3 DNA follows: TGTGCCAGCAGCTCCGACAGCCAAGGTTGGACCGGGGAGCTGTTTTTT.

V and J are TRBV4-2 and TRBJ2-7; D not resolved. The V end was cut by 0 bases, the J end by 3 bases, with 12 bases between. The CDR3 consists of 15 residues. Germline loops: CDR1 LGHNA, CDR2 YNFKEQ. This CDR3 reads CASSQEESIVYEQYF. CDR3 bases: TGTGCCAGCAGCCAAGAGGAGTCGATTGTCTACGAGCAGTACTTC.

The chain recombines TRBV6-6 with TRBJ2-1, with TRBD2 matching over 12 bases. Germline CDR1 and CDR2: MNHNY and SVGAGI (reference sequence). This CDR3 spans 15 amino acids. The V and J ends lost 6 bases and 4 bases, in that order; junction bases with no gene match: 4. For the CDR3, the DNA is TGTGCCAGCAGACGACTAGCGGGAGTTTACAATGAGCAGTTCTTC. Translating it yields CASRRLAGVYNEQFF.

With respect to this clone: The same CDR3 arises from other DNA sequences in this sample as well. The V and J genes are TRBV5-1 and TRBJ1-1; D is perhaps TRBD1 (5 bases). CDR1 is SGHRS, CDR2 YFSETQ, per germline. Trimming took off 0 bases at V and 1 base at J, with 7 bases between the two ends. The CDR3 loop spans 14 amino acids. CDR3 in DNA: TGCGCCAGCAGCTTGGCGGGGCCGAACACTGAAGCTTTCTTT. Translation gives CASSLAGPNTEAFF.

This chain joins TRBV27 and TRBJ2-7, with 8 bases identical to TRBD2. The CDR3 has 15 residues. V gave up 5 bases and J gave up 4 bases; unmatched junction bases: 10. The germline V gene encodes CDR1 MNHEY and CDR2 SMNVEV (reference sequence). For the CDR3, the DNA is TGTGCCAGCAGTCCCCCCGGCGGGAGGTGGTACGAGCAGTACTTC. It specifies CASSPPGGRWYEQYF.

The V and J genes are TRBV9 and TRBJ1-2, with D hard to call. The CDR3 runs to 12 residues. With 6 bases removed from V and 6 bases from J, the gap between germline ends came to 12 bases. Germline V gives CDR1 SGDLS, CDR2 YYNGEE. CDR3 coding DNA: TGTGCCAGCAACAACCGGGTTGATGGCTACACCTTC. Protein sequence: CASNNRVDGYTF.

J is TRBJ1-5 and V is TRBV19, with D uncertain. This CDR3 comprises 14 residues. The ends were cut back, 6 bases at V and 7 bases at J, with 16 bases in the middle. The germline CDR1 and CDR2 sequences are LNHDA and SQIVND (reference sequence). CDR3 in amino acids: CASRLVSQRQPQHF. The DNA of the CDR3 is TGTGCCAGTAGACTGGTGAGCCAAAGGCAGCCCCAGCATTTT.

The chain employs TRBV13 and TRBJ2-7; 7 positions match TRBD2. Germline-derived CDR1 and CDR2 are PRHDT and FYEKMQ (reference sequence). The J segment lost 0 bases and the V segment lost 3 bases, leaving 5 bases of the junction unmatched. The CDR3 runs 15 residues. CDR3 coding DNA: TGTGCCAGCAGCTTCGCGGGAGAGAGCTCCTACGAGCAGTACTTC. This sequence encodes CASSFAGESSYEQYF. The full variable domain, rest sourced from reference TRBV13 and TRBJ2-7, is AAGVIQSPRHLIKEKRETATLKCYPIPRHDTVYWYQQGPGQDPQFLISFYEKMQSDKGSIPDRFSAQQFSDYHSELNMSSLELGDSALYFCASSFAGESSYEQYFGPGTRLTVT.

To note about this clone: Other DNA sequences of this sample code for an identical CDR3. The chain is built from TRBV9 and TRBJ2-2; no reliable D call. Per the germline V gene, CDR1 is SGDLS and CDR2 is YYNGEE. V lost 0 bases, J lost 3 bases, and 3 bases lay in between. There are 13 residues in the CDR3. CDR3 coding DNA: TGTGCCAGCAGCGTAGCAGACACCGGGGAGCTGTTTTTT. Its translation: CASSVADTGELFF.

V gene TRBV7-9 combines with J gene TRBJ2-7; 7 positions agree with TRBD1. CDR3 length: 16 amino acids. The germline CDR1 and CDR2 sequences are SEHNR and FQNEAQ (reference sequence). Unmatched junction bases numbered 14, after V lost 2 bases and J lost 7 bases. The CDR3 sequence: CASSLPVPGGSMEQYF. CDR3 nucleotides: TGTGCCAGCAGCTTACCGGTGCCAGGGGGAAGTATGGAGCAGTACTTC.

The rearrangement uses TRBV27 and TRBJ2-3; TRBD2 agrees at 8 bases. Germline V CDR1 and CDR2: MNHEY, SMNVEV (reference sequence). The V and J ends lost 10 bases and 2 bases, in that order; junction bases with no gene match: 14. CDR3 size: 16 residues. The CDR3 loop is CATSLLLAAATDTQYF. In DNA form, the CDR3 reads TGTGCCACCTCCCTATTACTAGCGGCCGCCACAGATACGCAGTATTTT.

This clone was seen just once. The V call is TRBV28, the J call TRBJ1-1; D uncertain. Germline CDR1 reads MDHEN; CDR2 reads SYDVKM. The V end was cut by 3 bases, the J end by 3 bases, with 5 bases between. The CDR3 has 12 residues. DNA of the CDR3: TGTGCCAGCAGTTTGAGACACACTGAAGCTTTCTTT. The encoded protein is CASSLRHTEAFF. Supplemented by reference TRBV28 and TRBJ1-1, the full variable domain reads DVKVTQSSRYLVKRTGEKVFLECVQDMDHENMFWYRQDPGLGLRLIYFSYDVKMKEKGDIPEGYSVSREKKERFSLILESASTNQTSMYLCASSLRHTEAFFGQGTRLTVV.

This chain connects TRBV28 to TRBJ2-1, with 8 nucleotides matching TRBD1. The CDR3 spans 13 residues. The germline CDR1 and CDR2 sequences are MDHEN and SYDVKM. The trim removed 8 bases at V and 6 bases at J, leaving 6 bases unmatched. CDR3 DNA: TGTGCCAGCGACCGGGACAGGCCCAATGAGCAGTTCTTC. It is translated as CASDRDRPNEQFF.

The gene calls are TRBV15 and TRBJ2-3; the D gene is possibly TRBD1 (6 bases). Trimming left V 1 base short and J 2 bases short, with 13 bases between. The CDR3 is 16 residues long. CDR1 LNHNV and CDR2 YYDKDF come from the germline V gene (reference sequence). The CDR3 nucleotides read TGTGCCACCAGCAGAGCTGGGCAGGGGCCCACAGATACGCAGTATTTT. This sequence encodes CATSRAGQGPTDTQYF.

The genes are TRBV4-3 and TRBJ2-4; no firm D call. The CDR3 is 17 residues long. The V end was cut by 0 bases, the J end by 0 bases, with 12 bases between. The germline V gene has CDR1 LGHNA and CDR2 YSLEER. The CDR3 spells CASSQDRGGLAKNIQYF. CDR3 nucleotide sequence: TGCGCCAGCAGCCAAGATCGTGGCGGCTTAGCCAAAAACATTCAGTACTTC.

This chain joins TRBV28 and TRBJ2-7; the D gene could be TRBD1 or TRBD2 (5 bases each). Trimming left V 9 bases short and J 0 bases short, with 18 bases between. The germline CDR1 and CDR2 sequences are MDHEN and SYDVKM. CDR3 size: 15 residues. The CDR3 here is CASEGRLFISYEQYF. The CDR3 DNA reads as TGTGCCAGTGAGGGGCGGCTCTTCATCTCCTACGAGCAGTACTTC. The full variable domain, rest sourced from reference TRBV28 and TRBJ2-7, is DVKVTQSSRYLVKRTGEKVFLECVQDMDHENMFWYRQDPGLGLRLIYFSYDVKMKEKGDIPEGYSVSREKKERFSLILESASTNQTSMYLCASEGRLFISYEQYFGPGTRLTVT.

The chain joins TRBV4-1 to TRBJ1-2; D is unresolved. This CDR3 spans 15 amino acids. Germline assignment: CDR1 MGHRA and CDR2 YSYEKL. Trimming pared 3 bases from V and 1 base from J, leaving 12 bases between. CDR3 protein: CASSHHETLNYGYTF. The CDR3 DNA is TGCGCCAGCAGCCACCACGAGACACTTAACTATGGCTACACCTTC.

The chain uses TRBV6-5 and TRBJ1-5; D gene unclear. There are 14 residues in the CDR3. Trimming pared 2 bases from V and 7 bases from J, leaving 12 bases between. Germline V gene sequence: CDR1 MNHEY, CDR2 SVGAGI. The CDR3 protein is CASSYGITGQPQHF. The DNA for the CDR3 is TGTGCCAGCAGTTACGGTATCACGGGGCAGCCCCAGCATTTT.

The chain combines TRBV2 with TRBJ2-1; 8 bases are a match to TRBD1. The CDR3 totals 14 residues. Germline loops: CDR1 SNHLY, CDR2 FYNNEI. V shed 7 bases, J shed 5 bases, and the junction held 7 bases outside the gene matches. The CDR3 nucleotides are TGTGCCAGCATCGACAGGGGTGGTAACAATGAGCAGTTCTTC. Protein: CASIDRGGNNEQFF.

A single count supports this clone. The CDR3 DNA is TGTGCCAGCAGCCTGTGGGGCAACTACGAGCAGTACTTC. Translation gives CASSLWGNYEQYF. The chain combines TRBV14 with TRBJ2-7, with D possibly being TRBD1 (5 bases). The ends were cut back, 4 bases at V and 3 bases at J, with 10 bases in the middle. The CDR3 length is 13 residues. Germline values: CDR1 SGHDN, CDR2 FVKESK.

Only one count was recorded for this clone. The V and J genes are TRBV11-2 and TRBJ2-2; 7 bases match TRBD2. V trimming: 5 bases; J trimming: 4 bases; junction bases outside the gene matches: 7. CDR1 is SGHAT, CDR2 FQNNGV, per germline. The CDR3 is 15 amino acids. Written as DNA, the CDR3 is TGTGCCAGCAGCGGCCTAGCGGAAAGCACCGGGGAGCTGTTTTTT. This translates into CASSGLAESTGELFF.

The chain combines TRBV7-6 with TRBJ2-1, with TRBD2 matching 9 bases. This CDR3 spans 20 amino acids. J lost 1 base, V lost 0 bases, and 13 bases had no gene match. Germline CDR1 SGHVS, CDR2 FNYEAQ. CDR3 DNA: TGTGCCAGCAGCTTAGCGGATACTAGCGGGCCAGCCAATTCCTACAATGAGCAGTTCTTC. Amino acids: CASSLADTSGPANSYNEQFF.

J is TRBJ2-7 and V is TRBV4-3; TRBD2 aligns across 10 bases. The length of the CDR3 is 15 residues. The V segment lost 1 base and the J segment 7 bases; nucleotides outside the gene matches: 7. CDR1 LGHNA and CDR2 YSLEER come from the germline V gene. In nucleotides, the CDR3 is TGCGCCAGCAGCCAAGTGGCTAGCGGGAGCAAAGAGCAGTACTTC. This sequence encodes CASSQVASGSKEQYF.

CDR3 DNA sequence: TGCGCCAGCAGCCATCGAGGATATTTGAACACTGAAGCTTTCTTT. This gives the protein CASSHRGYLNTEAFF. The chain employs TRBV4-3 and TRBJ1-1; no definite D call. Germline-derived CDR1 and CDR2 are LGHNA and YSLEER. The length of the CDR3 is 15 residues. The V end lost 3 bases, the J end lost 0 bases, and 11 bases lay between the germline ends.

The chain recombines TRBV7-9 with TRBJ2-3; D not resolved. Germline V gene lookup returns CDR1 SEHNR and CDR2 FQNEAQ (reference sequence). CDR3 length: 13 amino acids. Trimming took 5 bases from V and 6 from J, leaving 12 bases between them. In DNA form, the CDR3 reads TGTGCCAGCAGCCGCTTAATTGTCGATACGCAGTATTTT. This encodes CASSRLIVDTQYF. Combining the CDR3 with reference TRBV7-9 and TRBJ2-3 gives the whole variable domain DTGVSQNPRHKITKRGQNVTFRCDPISEHNRLYWYRQTLGQGPEFLTYFQNEAQLEKSRLLSDRFSAERPKGSFSTLEIQRTEQGDSAMYLCASSRLIVDTQYFGPGTRLTVL.